This TCR beta chain came from a study of cytotoxic CD8 clonotypes in ibrutinib-treated CLL. General study results and limits: Clonality increased with ibrutinib response but returned toward baseline at progression.

As input for TCR beta libraries, approximately 1.9 micrograms of genomic DNA came from cryopreserved PBMCs. TCRdb's copy holds only in-frame clones and misses some; the assay was immunoSEQ multiplex PCR. The sample has about 160,000 clones; 84% are singletons. The CDR3 is 14 residues long. CDR1 and CDR2 (germline): LNHDA, SQIVND (reference sequence). Trimming cost V 6 bases and J 5 bases; bases outside gene matches: 5. Of note for this clone: The antigen is unknown.

Sample: PBMCs, taken after 24 months of ibrutinib treatment. The chain uses TRBV19 and TRBJ2-7; 12 bases are a match to TRBD2. This clonotype originated in a human donor with chronic lymphocytic leukemia. CDR3 protein: CASRGTSGFNEQYF. CDR3 coding DNA: TGTGCCAGTAGAGGGACTAGCGGGTTCAACGAGCAGTACTTC.